This T cell receptor (beta chain) originates from a study of molecular identifiers for immune sequencing clone quantification (dated by TCRdb to the late 2010s). Regarding the complete study: In a replicate experiment, RNA from roughly 21,000 or 96,000 naive CD8 T cells was split into five aliquots, four of which were sequenced. The study was a methods study using CD8 T cells to benchmark molecular-identifier clustering-based TCR repertoire sequencing (MIDCIRS) and TCR RNA copy counting. General findings and caveats noted by the study authors: When barcode sub-clustering was left out, chimeric consensus sequences inflated TCR diversity, with chimeras reaching as high as 47%. In CMV-specific effector cells, clones with more than 20 RNA copies contained over 99% of molecules, whereas in naive cells such clones contained under 1% of molecules. Spiked-in Jurkat TCR RNA (approximately eleven copies' worth), which is not part of the donor repertoire, was contained in the naive libraries. Modeling indicated approximately 3.1 TCR RNA copies recovered per cell, compared with roughly 9.7 by digital PCR, which implies a capture efficiency of around 29%. Spiked-in Jurkat TCR RNA equal to a single cell's worth was reported to be detectable even within 1,100,000 naive CD8 T cells. Highly expanded clone sizes could be underestimated if identical TCR molecules share a barcode.

Regarding this clonotype: The clone's antigen remains unknown. Base-call qualities are not available, and no considerably larger clone is one nucleotide away.

Libraries of naive CD8 T cells were built from anywhere between about 17,000 and 1,000,000 sorted cells, with 10%, 30% or 50% of the purified RNA used. Naive CD8 T cells were FACS-sorted as CD8+CD4-CCR7+CD45RA+ on a BD FACSAria II into RLT Plus buffer. Roughly 10 TCR copies' worth of Jurkat RNA were spiked into roughly 17,000-1,100,000 naive CD8 T cell samples to test detection sensitivity. CD8 T cells were enriched using RosetteSep CD8+ T Cell Enrichment Cocktail and Ficoll-Paque, and the enriched cells then underwent ACK red cell lysis. The library was produced with PCR. The sequencing machine was an Illumina HiSeq 4000. Preparation of bulk TCR libraries followed a previously described approach, with the TCR primers listed in Table S5. The Qiagen AllPrep DNA/RNA kit was used to purify total RNA. Reads from multiple sequencing runs of the same library were pooled before analysis. Per the source publication's procedure: Only reads with exact TCR constant sequence were kept, trimmed to 150 nt, and grouped by their 12-nt molecular barcodes. Reads in each barcode group were sub-clustered using a 15% Levenshtein threshold, and a quality-weighted consensus sequence was built for each RNA molecule. Non-functional sequences were excluded, and lower-count sequences lying one edit away from another sequence were also excluded. Based on fitting two negative binomial distributions, any barcode sub-cluster with under 20% of the maximum read count was discarded. The raw public reads went through TCRdb reprocessing: fastp at Q25, MiXCR clone calling, in-frame beta chains kept. CDR3 protein duplicates are merged, each entry listing the most common genes and DNA. The V and J calls follow TCRdb's processing rather than the paper's. The sample includes approximately 550,000 distinct CDR3 sequences, with 20% to 25% observed a single time. Jointly, the top ten make up more than 0.8% of the sample.

CDR1 and CDR2 are read off the germline V gene (reference sequence) as SEHNR and FQNEAQ. The CDR3 measures 14 amino acids from cysteine to phenylalanine. Only the CDR3 portion is preserved as DNA: 42 bases, with reading frame beginning at the first base. V is pared back by 10 bases and J by 0 bases, with 15 bases lying between the germline termini. Recombination connected TRBV7-9 to TRBJ2-5; matching of 7 bases hints at TRBD2 as the D gene. This TCR was recovered from a human donor in good health. Some libraries in this study had Jurkat cell RNA spiked in. The sequenced sample was naive CD8+ T cells from blood, with Jurkat cell RNA spiked in. The cell subset or site label on this specimen signifies: FACS-sorted CD8+CD4-CCR7+CD45RA+ naive T cells. The CDR3 in this case is CATRRGGNQETQYF. The DNA is TGTGCCACCAGGAGGGGGGGGAACCAAGAGACCCAGTACTTC.